This T cell receptor (beta chain) was found in a study of shared T cell receptors in the human thymus. The CDR3 spans 19 residues. V trimming: 2 bases; J trimming: 4 bases; junction bases outside the gene matches: 12. Germline V gene sequence: CDR1 MGHRA, CDR2 YSYEKL. Clones were read by immunoSEQ multiplex PCR, and TCRdb kept only the in-frame ones, dropping some. This sample has around 340,000 clones, with about 95% found just once. The specimen sequenced was thymocytes. The chain recombines TRBV4-1 with TRBJ2-3; 13 bases map to TRBD2. The receptor was isolated from a human donor. The CDR3: CASSQPGTSGTSSPDTQYF. The CDR3 nucleotides are TGCGCCAGCAGCCAACCCGGGACTAGCGGGACGAGTAGTCCAGATACGCAGTATTTT.